One sample yielded the 29 T cell receptor beta chains listed below, sequenced in a study of blood T cell repertoires in COVID-19. The repertoire was sequenced with immunoSEQ multiplex PCR; TCRdb's copy has only in-frame clones and lacks some. Of under 150,000 clones detected, 84% appear once; the ten largest clones hold about 2.4%. The sample was PBMCs or T cells enriched from blood (not recorded which). These receptors all come from a man in his forties with acute COVID-19.

The gene calls are TRBV5-6 and TRBJ2-5, with TRBD2 matching 9 bases. Germline CDR1 is SGHDT and CDR2 is YYEEEE. V lost 4 bases, J lost 7 bases, and 5 bases stayed unmatched. This CDR3 is 13 amino acids long. The CDR3: CASSKGLAVTQYF. DNA for the CDR3: TGTGCCAGCAGCAAGGGACTAGCAGTGACCCAGTACTTC.

V and J are TRBV6-1 and TRBJ2-7; the match to TRBD1 covers 8 bases. V trimming: 6 bases; J trimming: 5 bases; junction bases outside the gene matches: 12. From germline, CDR1 is MNHNS and CDR2 SASEGT. The CDR3 has 15 residues. This chain's CDR3 is CASRPQGAAPHEQYF. The DNA for the CDR3 is TGTGCCAGCAGGCCTCAGGGGGCCGCCCCTCACGAGCAGTACTTC.

The gene calls are TRBV18 and TRBJ2-5, with D possibly being TRBD2 (6 bases). Germline values: CDR1 KGHSH, CDR2 LQKENI. V lost 3 bases and J lost 0, with 8 bases in between. The CDR3 is made up of 14 amino acids. The CDR3 region is CASSPGTDQETQYF. The CDR3 DNA sequence: TGTGCCAGCTCACCCGGGACTGACCAAGAGACCCAGTACTTC.

The chain joins TRBV5-1 to TRBJ2-5; D may be TRBD1 (6 bases). The CDR3 totals 15 residues. Between the trimmed V and J ends, which lost 4 bases and 1 base, there was a span of 14 bases. CDR1 SGHRS and CDR2 YFSETQ come from the germline V gene. The CDR3 DNA reads as TGCGCCAGCAGCCTGCAGGGGCCGCCCCAAGAGACCCAGTACTTC. Protein product: CASSLQGPPQETQYF.

In this sample, this clone turned up a few times. The same CDR3 also results from other DNA sequences found in this sample. The chain recombines TRBV2 with TRBJ1-5, with a tentative D call TRBD1 (6 bases). Germline V gives CDR1 SNHLY, CDR2 FYNNEI. V shed 2 bases and J shed 6 bases, with 11 bases lying between them. The CDR3 contains 14 residues. CDR3: CASSENQGSQPQHF. The DNA of the CDR3 is TGTGCCAGCAGTGAAAACCAGGGGTCTCAGCCCCAGCATTTT.

J is TRBJ1-1 and V is TRBV7-2; 8 bases fit TRBD1. This CDR3 region has 16 residues. Trimming cost V 1 base and J 5 bases; bases outside gene matches: 9. The V gene's germline CDR1 is SGHTA and CDR2 FQGNSA. CDR3 residues: CASSLVAGGASTEAFF. DNA for the CDR3: TGTGCCAGCAGCTTAGTTGCAGGGGGCGCAAGTACTGAAGCTTTCTTT.

As concerns this clone: Other DNA sequences in the same sample also yield this CDR3. The chain links TRBV2 to TRBJ1-1, with TRBD1 as a possible D gene (5 bases). Trimming took off 2 bases at V and 4 bases at J, with 8 bases between the two ends. The length of the CDR3 is 13 residues. Germline CDR1 SNHLY, CDR2 FYNNEI. The CDR3 here is CASSEQGSTEAFF. CDR3 in DNA: TGTGCCAGCAGTGAACAGGGAAGCACTGAAGCTTTCTTT.

The rearrangement joins TRBV18 to TRBJ1-1; a weak D match, TRBD1 (6 bases). Germline CDR1 KGHSH, CDR2 LQKENI. The CDR3 runs to 13 residues. V lost 4 bases and J lost 2, with 8 bases in between. The CDR3 nucleotides read TGTGCCAGCTCACAGGACAGCAACACTGAAGCTTTCTTT. Translating it yields CASSQDSNTEAFF.

The V and J genes are TRBV25-1 and TRBJ2-2; D is unresolved. CDR3 length: 14 residues. The germline CDR1 and CDR2 sequences are MGHDK and SYGVNS. V lost 3 bases and J lost 3, with 8 bases in between. As DNA, the CDR3 is TGTGCCAGCAGTGAGGCAGGCCACACCGGGGAGCTGTTTTTT. Amino acid sequence: CASSEAGHTGELFF.

The chain links TRBV6-5 to TRBJ2-7, with D perhaps TRBD1 (7 bases). V was pared by 6 bases and J by 7 bases, with 19 bases between. The CDR3 covers 14 residues. The germline gives CDR1 MNHEY, CDR2 SVGAGI. The CDR3 nucleotides are TGTGCCAGCAGAGACAGGGCCCGAGGGGGGGAGCAGTACTTC. This sequence encodes CASRDRARGGEQYF.

Written as DNA, the CDR3 is TGTGCCAGCTGCCACCAACAGGGGCGCGGCTACACCTTC. Its translation: CASCHQQGRGYTF. V usage is TRBV5-6 and J usage is TRBJ1-2; 7 bases are shared with TRBD1. Looked up from germline, CDR1 is SGHDT and CDR2 is YYEEEE. The CDR3 runs 13 residues. The trim removed 7 bases at V and 8 bases at J, leaving 11 bases unmatched.

This clone was seen a few times. The V call is TRBV4-1, the J call TRBJ2-7; D is ambiguous. V lost 5 bases to trimming and J lost 7 bases, with 9 bases between them. The CDR3 spans 11 residues. The germline CDR1 and CDR2 sequences are MGHRA and YSYEKL. CDR3 region: CASSYEQEQYF. The CDR3, as DNA: TGCGCCAGCAGCTATGAACAGGAGCAGTACTTC.

The chain is built from TRBV3-1 (or the pseudogene TRBV3-2) and TRBJ2-5; possible D gene TRBD2, 6 bases. Per germline, CDR1 LGHDT and CDR2 YNNKEL (reference sequence). Trimming took 1 base from V and 7 from J, leaving 10 bases between them. The CDR3 contains 13 residues. CDR3 loop: CASSQGSGGTQYF. CDR3 sequence (DNA): TGTGCCAGCAGCCAAGGTTCCGGGGGGACCCAGTACTTC.

The genes are TRBV6-5 and TRBJ1-1; D unresolved. Trimming removed 4 bases from V and 1 base from J, with 10 bases in between. From germline, CDR1 is MNHEY and CDR2 SVGAGI. The CDR3 covers 14 residues. The CDR3 DNA reads as TGTGCCAGCAGTTTGGAGAGAAAGAACACTGAAGCTTTCTTT. Its translation: CASSLERKNTEAFF.

CDR3 protein: CASSLVGTYNEQFF. The CDR3 DNA follows: TGTGCCAGCAGCTTAGTAGGGACTTACAATGAGCAGTTCTTC. The chain is built from TRBV7-2 and TRBJ2-1, with D possibly being TRBD2 (6 bases). V shed 1 base and J shed 4 bases, with 8 bases lying between them. The CDR3 loop spans 14 amino acids. In germline, CDR1 is SGHTA, CDR2 FQGNSA.

The chain uses TRBV20-1 and TRBJ1-1, with D hard to call. The CDR3 covers 10 residues. Germline assignment: CDR1 DFQATT and CDR2 SNEGSKA (reference sequence). CDR3 amino acids: CRTEGTEAFF. In nucleotides, the CDR3 is TGCAGGACCGAGGGCACTGAAGCTTTCTTT.

V and J are TRBV6-5 and TRBJ2-7; D remains ambiguous. The CDR3 loop spans 15 amino acids. The germline gives CDR1 MNHEY, CDR2 SVGAGI. V was trimmed by 6 bases and J by 1 base, leaving 16 bases between them. This chain's CDR3 is CASRRSGKPSYEQYF. DNA of the CDR3: TGTGCCAGCAGGCGGTCCGGTAAGCCTTCCTACGAGCAGTACTTC.

This clone has a single count. The chain is built from TRBV3-1 (or the pseudogene TRBV3-2) and TRBJ2-7; the match to TRBD2 covers 7 bases. The CDR3 is 15 amino acids. The trim removed 7 bases at V and 1 base at J, leaving 10 bases unmatched. Germline V CDR1 and CDR2: LGHDT, YNNKEL (reference sequence). CDR3 protein: CASTPTGGGSYEQYF. In DNA form, the CDR3 reads TGTGCCAGCACCCCGACCGGGGGAGGGTCCTACGAGCAGTACTTC.

This clone was counted a few times. J is TRBJ1-2 and V is TRBV3-1 (or the pseudogene TRBV3-2); D is unresolved. The CDR3 is made up of 14 amino acids. Germline loops: CDR1 LGHDT, CDR2 YNNKEL (reference sequence). V shed 0 bases and J shed 5 bases, with 10 bases lying between them. The CDR3 region is CASSQDLGGYGYTF. In DNA form, the CDR3 reads TGTGCCAGCAGCCAAGATTTAGGCGGGTATGGCTACACCTTC.

Here the CDR3 reads CASSLKGADNSPLHF. CDR3 in DNA: TGTGCCAGCAGCTTAAAAGGGGCCGATAATTCACCCCTCCACTTT. V gene TRBV7-6 combines with J gene TRBJ1-6; D perhaps matches TRBD1 (5 bases). Germline V gene lookup returns CDR1 SGHVS and CDR2 FNYEAQ. The CDR3 sequence is 15 residues long. V was clipped by 2 bases and J by 5 bases, with 10 bases between them.

This rearrangement joins TRBV5-8 to TRBJ2-2, with 9 bases identical to TRBD1. The CDR3 totals 15 residues. CDR1 and CDR2 (germline): SGHTS, YDEGEE. J lost 5 bases, V lost 3 bases, and 5 bases had no gene match. CDR3 sequence (DNA): TGTGCCAGCAGCTCGACAGGGGGATGGACCGGGGAGCTGTTTTTT. It translates to CASSSTGGWTGELFF.

The genes are TRBV19 and TRBJ1-3; perhaps TRBD1 as D (5 bases). The CDR3 length is 14 residues. Trimming stripped 4 bases from V and 2 bases from J, with 9 bases between. Germline values: CDR1 LNHDA, CDR2 SQIVND (reference sequence). Here the CDR3 reads CASSTQGTGNTIYF. The CDR3 DNA reads as TGTGCCAGTAGTACCCAGGGAACTGGAAACACCATATATTTT.

This clone was recorded a few times. The chain recombines TRBV7-2 with TRBJ2-5, with TRBD2 matching 9 bases. The germline V gene encodes CDR1 SGHTA and CDR2 FQGNSA. V dropped 6 bases and J dropped 2; count of bases not matched to a gene: 7. This CDR3 contains 15 residues. The CDR3 bases are TGTGCCAGCAGTCTCAGGACTAGCGCGCAAGAGACCCAGTACTTC. Protein product: CASSLRTSAQETQYF.

The rearrangement uses TRBV6-6 and TRBJ1-1, with 12 bases aligning to TRBD1. The V segment lost 4 bases and the J segment 5 bases; nucleotides outside the gene matches: 8. This CDR3 contains 16 residues. Per the germline V gene, CDR1 is MNHNY and CDR2 is SVGAGI (reference sequence). The CDR3 is CASSSSGTGGRTEAFF. The DNA for the CDR3 is TGTGCCAGCAGTTCGTCCGGGACAGGGGGCCGAACTGAAGCTTTCTTT.

The chain employs TRBV24-1 and TRBJ1-3; TRBD1 matches 8 bases. V was pared by 4 bases and J by 0 bases, with 1 base of the junction left unmatched. Germline-derived CDR1 and CDR2 are KGHDR and SFDVKD. The CDR3 extends over 15 amino acids. Here the CDR3 reads CATSDGTGSGNTIYF. Written as DNA, the CDR3 is TGTGCCACCAGTGACGGGACAGGCTCTGGAAACACCATATATTTT.

V is TRBV6-5 and J is TRBJ1-1; a weak D match, TRBD1 (6 bases). This CDR3 spans 13 amino acids. CDR1 is MNHEY, CDR2 SVGAGI, per germline. V was pared by 2 bases and J by 7 bases, with 11 bases between. The CDR3 protein is CASSYPGAGEAFF. In DNA, the CDR3 is TGTGCCAGCAGTTACCCAGGGGCGGGTGAAGCTTTCTTT.

The gene calls are TRBV6-4 and TRBJ2-1, with TRBD2 identical over 10 bases. Germline CDR1 and CDR2: MRHNA and SNTAGT. CDR3 size: 15 residues. Trimming removed 2 bases from V and 10 bases from J; junction bases left unmatched: 8. The CDR3 DNA follows: TGTGCCAGCAGTGACAAGCCTAGCGGGAGCAAAGAGCAGTTCTTC. This gives the protein CASSDKPSGSKEQFF.

This chain joins TRBV2 and TRBJ2-3; TRBD2 might be the D (5 bases). From germline, CDR1 is SNHLY and CDR2 FYNNEI. Trimming took 8 bases from V and 4 from J, leaving 16 bases between them. The CDR3 totals 14 residues. CDR3 in DNA: TGTGCCAGCGGGCAGACATTAGCGCCAGATACGCAGTATTTT. Translated, it gives CASGQTLAPDTQYF.

This sequence joins TRBV27 and TRBJ2-3; 7 nucleotides agree with TRBD2. V lost 2 bases and J lost 9; bases outside the gene matches: 8. The CDR3 covers 14 residues. CDR1 and CDR2 from the germline V gene are MNHEY and SMNVEV (reference sequence). Here the CDR3 DNA reads TGTGCCAGCAGTTTACGACCACAGCGGGGAACGCAGTATTTT. This encodes CASSLRPQRGTQYF.